What follows are 20 T cell receptor beta chains derived from one specimen sequenced in a study of monozygotic twins with inflammatory bowel disease. Using the 5' RACE reads, TCRdb records one entry per CDR3 protein without DNA. The sample totals around 140,000 distinct CDR3 sequences; its top ten clones hold approximately 1.2%. Sequenced: blood. These receptors originate from a human donor with ulcerative colitis or Crohn's disease, or a healthy co-twin of an affected twin (not recorded which).

The chain combines TRBV7-2 with TRBJ2-5; checking the TCRdb D call of TRBD2 is not possible without DNA. The germline V gene encodes CDR1 SGHTA and CDR2 FQGNSA. There are 13 residues in the CDR3. CDR3 loop: CASRNIGGETQYF.

The rearrangement uses TRBV6-1 and TRBJ2-5; TCRdb selects TRBD1, and the lack of DNA leaves this call unchecked. This CDR3 is built from 13 residues. Germline V gives CDR1 MNHNS, CDR2 SASEGT. The chain's CDR3 is CASHRDRGETQYF.

The chain carries TRBV15 and TRBJ2-5; there is no DNA to check the TCRdb D call of TRBD1. Germline lookup yields CDR1 LNHNV and CDR2 YYDKDF (reference sequence). The CDR3 is made up of 17 amino acids. CDR3 region: CATSRPGQGAVQETQYF.

CDR3 sequence reads: CASKDPGTGVGYTGELFF. The rearrangement joins TRBV5-6 to TRBJ2-2; TCRdb indicates TRBD1, and absent DNA this call remains unverified. CDR1 is SGHDT, CDR2 YYEEEE, per germline. This CDR3 spans 18 amino acids.

This chain connects TRBV6-5 to TRBJ2-7; lacking DNA, the TRBD1 call made by TCRdb goes unchecked. From germline, CDR1 is MNHEY and CDR2 SVGAGI. The CDR3 runs to 17 residues. The CDR3 is CASSYYNRVASSYEQYF.

This chain links TRBV7-8 with TRBJ1-5; TCRdb's assignment of TRBD1 cannot be checked, as there is no DNA. Germline CDR1 is SGHVS and CDR2 is FQNEAQ. The CDR3 is 15 amino acids. This CDR3 reads CASSSIGGINQPQHF.

CDR3 loop: CASSFSQRLEAFF. The gene calls are TRBV7-2 and TRBJ1-1; without DNA, the TCRdb call of TRBD1 cannot be checked. CDR3 length: 13 amino acids. Germline V gene lookup returns CDR1 SGHTA and CDR2 FQGNSA.

The chain recombines TRBV7-8 with TRBJ2-2; the D gene TCRdb calls, TRBD1, cannot be checked with no DNA. Germline CDR1 and CDR2: SGHVS and FQNEAQ. The length of the CDR3 is 16 residues. Here the CDR3 reads CASSLRGSVNTGELFF.

The V and J genes are TRBV7-2 and TRBJ2-7; absent DNA, TCRdb's TRBD2 call cannot be checked. CDR1 is SGHTA, CDR2 FQGNSA, per germline. This CDR3 is 14 amino acids long. This CDR3 is CASSLSNSGQEQYF.

The chain uses TRBV3-1 and TRBJ1-5; the TRBD1 assignment by TCRdb is unverifiable without DNA. Per the germline V gene, CDR1 is LGHDT and CDR2 is YNNKEL (reference sequence). This CDR3 region has 14 residues. CDR3 region: CASSLGQHNQPQHF. The full variable domain, in which reference TRBV3-1 and TRBJ1-5 provide the parts outside the CDR3, is DTAVSQTPKYLVTQMGNDKSIKCEQNLGHDTMYWYKQDSKKFLKIMFSYNNKELIINETVPNRFSPKSPDKAHLNLHINSLELGDSAVYFCASSLGQHNQPQHFGDGTRLSIL.

Here the CDR3 reads CATSDFVPGLAGIYNEQFF. The chain joins TRBV24-1 to TRBJ2-1; lacking DNA, the TRBD2 call made by TCRdb goes unchecked. Germline CDR1 is KGHDR and CDR2 is SFDVKD. The CDR3 is 19 residues long.

The gene calls are TRBV11-1 and TRBJ2-3; TCRdb's D gene call, TRBD2, goes unchecked for lack of DNA. Germline CDR1 and CDR2: SGHAT and FQDESV (reference sequence). CDR3 length equals 16 residues. CDR3 sequence reads: CASSFGRFVETDTQYF.

This sequence joins TRBV7-9 and TRBJ2-3. The CDR3 extends over 15 amino acids. The germline V gene encodes CDR1 SEHNR and CDR2 FQNEAQ (reference sequence). The CDR3 is CASSPILSSTDTQYF.

This chain uses TRBV25-1 with TRBJ2-7; TCRdb's assignment of TRBD1 cannot be checked, as there is no DNA. The CDR3 consists of 12 residues. Germline V gene lookup returns CDR1 MGHDK and CDR2 SYGVNS. CDR3 in amino acids: CASGTDTYEQYF.

The chain recombines TRBV7-2 with TRBJ2-3. Germline V gene sequence: CDR1 SGHTA, CDR2 FQGNSA. CDR3 length: 13 residues. The CDR3 region is CASSLAPTDTQYF.

This rearrangement joins TRBV12-3 or TRBV12-4 to TRBJ1-2; as DNA is missing, the TRBD1 call by TCRdb cannot be tested. The CDR3 extends over 15 amino acids. The CDR3 reads CASSFSLAGNYGYTF.

This chain connects TRBV10-2 to TRBJ1-5. The V gene's germline CDR1 is WSHSY and CDR2 SAAADI. This CDR3 is 13 amino acids long. The CDR3 reads CASRRDGNQPQHF.

The chain is built from TRBV7-9 and TRBJ2-6; the D call of TRBD1 rests on TCRdb alone, since no DNA is present to check it. The CDR3 contains 17 residues. Germline V gene sequence: CDR1 SEHNR, CDR2 FQNEAQ (reference sequence). CDR3 protein: CASSTPGTGAGANVLTF. Looking up the rest from reference TRBV7-9 and TRBJ2-6 gives the full variable domain: DTGVSQNPRHKITKRGQNVTFRCDPISEHNRLYWYRQTLGQGPEFLTYFQNEAQLEKSRLLSDRFSAERPKGSFSTLEIQRTEQGDSAMYLCASSTPGTGAGANVLTFGAGSRLTVL.

V is TRBV28 and J is TRBJ2-4. CDR1 and CDR2 from the germline V gene are MDHEN and SYDVKM. The CDR3 runs to 15 residues. CDR3 loop: CASSQIWVKVDIQYF.

V and J are TRBV5-8 and TRBJ1-2; TCRdb indicates TRBD1, and absent DNA this call remains unverified. CDR1 SGHTS and CDR2 YDEGEE come from the germline V gene. This CDR3 has 15 amino acids. CDR3 in amino acids: CASSFDRGRTYGYTF.